This paragraph covers one T cell receptor beta chain sequence. Assay used: immunoSEQ multiplex PCR; TCRdb lists only in-frame clones, some missing. This table has under 150,000 clones, 80% to 95% appearing once. The sample is drawn from a study of T cells after somatic rescue of genetic block. The CDR3 length is 13 residues. Deletions cut 3 bases from V and 5 bases from J, with 11 bases between. Germline CDR1 SQVTM, CDR2 ANQGSEA. The gene calls are TRBV29-1 and TRBJ1-3; maybe TRBD1 (6 bases). The sequenced sample was peripheral blood mononuclear cells (PBMCs). The TCR was taken from a woman between 18 and 29 years old. The CDR3 here is CSVEQGHRNTIYF. Here the CDR3 DNA reads TGCAGCGTTGAGCAGGGGCACCGAAACACCATATATTTT.